Presented here are 23 T cell receptor beta chains from one specimen sequenced in a study of T-cell reconstitution after alpha-beta-depleted transplantation in children. Preparation of the TCRbeta library involved a method that used unique molecular identifiers. TCRdb re-called the PCR reads through MiXCR, storing one row per CDR3 protein. Of more than 450,000 distinct CDR3 sequences in the sample, about 16% were seen once. The sequencing here drew on PBMCs from the stem cell graft donor, taken from the stem cell graft. The receptors were gathered from a human donor who donated a stem cell graft to a child with acute lymphoblastic leukemia.

The chain uses TRBV20-1 and TRBJ2-1, with D perhaps TRBD2 (6 bases). The CDR3 totals 14 residues. V was trimmed by 5 bases and J by 3 bases, leaving 14 bases between them. From germline, CDR1 is DFQATT and CDR2 SNEGSKA (reference sequence). Here the CDR3 reads CSAPNSGSYNEQFF. DNA for the CDR3: TGCAGTGCTCCAAATAGCGGCAGCTACAATGAGCAGTTCTTC.

The chain employs TRBV20-1 and TRBJ2-1, with D maybe TRBD2 (5 bases). The V gene lost 6 bases and the J gene lost 7 bases, with 22 bases spanning the gap. This CDR3 is 15 amino acids long. The germline V gene has CDR1 DFQATT and CDR2 SNEGSKA (reference sequence). The CDR3 reads CSARAMREPGNEQFF. CDR3 nucleotide sequence: TGCAGTGCCCGAGCCATGAGGGAGCCGGGAAATGAGCAGTTCTTC.

This sequence joins TRBV6-5 and TRBJ2-3; the match to TRBD2 covers 12 bases. The ends lost 6 bases at V and 7 bases at J; junction bases unmatched: 8. The CDR3 length is 15 residues. The germline CDR1 and CDR2 sequences are MNHEY and SVGAGI. The CDR3 nucleotides are TGTGCCAGCAGCTTGACTAGCGGGAGACCGAATACGCAGTATTTT. It yields the protein CASSLTSGRPNTQYF.

The chain joins TRBV20-1 to TRBJ1-5, with a tentative D call TRBD1 (5 bases). V lost 3 bases and J lost 7, with 19 bases in between. The CDR3 runs 15 residues. Looked up from germline, CDR1 is DFQATT and CDR2 is SNEGSKA (reference sequence). DNA of the CDR3: TGCAGTGCTAGTCAAGCAGGGAGGGCAGAACAGCCCCAGCATTTT. This gives the protein CSASQAGRAEQPQHF.

This clonotype has a handful of counts. J is TRBJ1-3 and V is TRBV20-1; D ambiguous. V dropped 0 bases and J dropped 0 bases, with 12 bases sitting between them. This CDR3 contains 16 residues. The germline V gene has CDR1 DFQATT and CDR2 SNEGSKA (reference sequence). Here the CDR3 reads CSARDPGLPSGNTIYF. The CDR3 DNA reads as TGCAGTGCTAGAGACCCCGGGCTCCCCTCTGGAAACACCATATATTTT.

This clonotype turned up a few times. The gene calls are TRBV20-1 and TRBJ2-7; perhaps TRBD1 as D (6 bases). The CDR3 runs to 13 residues. The germline V and J ends were trimmed by 0 bases and 4 bases, with 10 bases remaining between them. Germline V lookup: CDR1 DFQATT, CDR2 SNEGSKA (reference sequence). CDR3 sequence: CSARDNRVYEQYF. CDR3 coding DNA: TGCAGTGCTAGAGATAACAGGGTTTACGAGCAGTACTTC.

The chain has TRBV20-1 and TRBJ2-1; 8 nucleotides align to TRBD2. CDR1 and CDR2 (germline): DFQATT, SNEGSKA (reference sequence). Trimming took 0 bases from V and 5 from J; bases not matched to a gene: 12. CDR3 length: 17 amino acids. The CDR3 DNA is TGCAGTGCTAGAGATTTTGGGAGCGGGAGTTTACACAATGAGCAGTTCTTC. Protein product: CSARDFGSGSLHNEQFF.

The J gene is TRBJ1-2, the V gene TRBV20-1, with 8 nucleotides matching TRBD1. Germline CDR1 is DFQATT and CDR2 is SNEGSKA (reference sequence). V was clipped by 8 bases and J by 0 bases; unmatched bases: 11. The CDR3 loop spans 15 amino acids. CDR3 DNA: TGCAGTCCAGGGGCAGGGGGCTTTCCTAACTATGGCTACACCTTC. Encoded protein: CSPGAGGFPNYGYTF.

V is TRBV11-2 and J is TRBJ2-7; D gene unclear. CDR3 length: 11 residues. CDR1 and CDR2 (germline): SGHAT, FQNNGV. The V end was cut by 2 bases, the J end by 10 bases, with 9 bases between. The CDR3 loop is CASSLSWSQYF. Written as DNA, the CDR3 is TGTGCCAGCAGCTTAAGTTGGTCTCAGTACTTC.

V and J are TRBV19 and TRBJ2-5; no clear D. The CDR3 sequence is 14 residues long. CDR1 and CDR2 from the germline V gene are LNHDA and SQIVND (reference sequence). V lost 7 bases and J lost 4, with 16 bases in between. DNA for the CDR3: TGTGCCAGTACAGGTTCCGGGCTACCAGAGACCCAGTACTTC. It yields the protein CASTGSGLPETQYF.

V gene TRBV6-5 combines with J gene TRBJ2-5, with 9 bases that match TRBD2. CDR3 length equals 12 residues. The V gene end was trimmed by 6 bases and the J gene end by 7 bases; junction bases not matched to a gene: 3. Germline CDR1 is MNHEY and CDR2 is SVGAGI. In DNA form, the CDR3 reads TGTGCCAGCAGAGGTAGCGGGAGGACCCAGTACTTC. Protein sequence: CASRGSGRTQYF.

This clonotype has only a few counts. CDR3 region: CASSLTGSYSNQPQHF. CDR3 coding DNA: TGTGCCAGCAGCTTGACTGGGTCCTATAGCAATCAGCCCCAGCATTTT. The gene calls are TRBV7-9 and TRBJ1-5; no firm D call. CDR3 length: 16 amino acids. Trimming cost V 3 bases and J 0 bases, with 12 bases left between them. The V gene's germline CDR1 is SEHNR and CDR2 FQNEAQ (reference sequence).

In its sample, this clonotype was seen a few times. The chain has TRBV29-1 and TRBJ2-7, with unresolved D. This CDR3 spans 12 amino acids. The germline gives CDR1 SQVTM, CDR2 ANQGSEA. V lost 5 bases and J lost 5, with 13 bases in between. The CDR3 protein is CSVLIRWDEQYF. CDR3 sequence (DNA): TGCAGCGTTTTAATAAGGTGGGACGAGCAGTACTTC.

The rearrangement joins TRBV20-1 to TRBJ1-1, with 8 nucleotides matching TRBD1. Trimming cost V 5 bases and J 5 bases; bases outside gene matches: 7. Germline CDR1 and CDR2: DFQATT and SNEGSKA (reference sequence). This CDR3 region has 13 residues. The CDR3 here is CSAGLQGGTEAFF. The CDR3 DNA follows: TGCAGTGCTGGACTACAGGGGGGAACTGAAGCTTTCTTT.

The chain employs TRBV25-1 and TRBJ1-5; TRBD1 might be the D (5 bases). The CDR3 has 16 residues. V lost 2 bases and J lost 3, with 14 bases in between. Germline V gene data show CDR1 as MGHDK and CDR2 as SYGVNS. CDR3: CASSERVGEPNQPQHF. CDR3 bases: TGTGCCAGCAGTGAACGGGTAGGGGAACCCAATCAGCCCCAGCATTTT. The complete variable domain, with remaining parts taken from reference TRBV25-1 and TRBJ1-5, reads EADIYQTPRYLVIGTGKKITLECSQTMGHDKMYWYQQDPGMELHLIHYSYGVNSTEKGDLSSESTVSRIRTEHFPLTLESARPSHTSQYLCASSERVGEPNQPQHFGDGTRLSIL.

This clonotype was counted a few times. The chain combines TRBV6-5 with TRBJ2-1, with 8 bases that match TRBD1. This CDR3 is 16 amino acids long. V dropped 4 bases and J dropped 12; count of bases not matched to a gene: 17. Germline CDR1 and CDR2: MNHEY and SVGAGI. CDR3 sequence: CASSFTTWYGQGGQFF. For the CDR3, the DNA is TGTGCCAGCAGTTTTACGACCTGGTACGGACAGGGTGGGCAGTTCTTC.

This clonotype has more than one count but fewer than ten. J is TRBJ2-1 and V is TRBV20-1; 11 bases fit TRBD2. V shed 0 bases, J shed 8 bases, and the junction held 15 bases outside the gene matches. Germline V gene data show CDR1 as DFQATT and CDR2 as SNEGSKA (reference sequence). The CDR3 runs 18 residues. This CDR3 reads CSARDFLVGTSGWDEQFF. The CDR3 DNA reads TGCAGTGCTAGAGATTTTTTGGTCGGGACTAGCGGTTGGGATGAGCAGTTCTTC.

The J gene is TRBJ1-5, the V gene TRBV20-1; D remains unclear. Trimming took 1 base from V and 9 from J, leaving 13 bases between them. The CDR3 loop spans 13 amino acids. The germline gives CDR1 DFQATT, CDR2 SNEGSKA (reference sequence). The CDR3 loop reads CSARGDGDSPQHF. CDR3 DNA: TGCAGTGCTAGAGGCGACGGCGATTCGCCCCAGCATTTT.

This rearrangement joins TRBV12-3 or TRBV12-4 to TRBJ2-2, with D unresolved. Trimming stripped 8 bases from V and 6 bases from J, with 13 bases between. The CDR3 runs to 13 residues. The CDR3 DNA reads as TGTGCCAGCGCCGCCCTTTCCCCCGGGGAGCTGTTTTTT. Encoded protein: CASAALSPGELFF.

The rearrangement joins TRBV20-1 to TRBJ2-7; perhaps TRBD1 as D (6 bases). Per the germline V gene, CDR1 is DFQATT and CDR2 is SNEGSKA (reference sequence). CDR3 length: 13 residues. V was cut by 5 bases and J by 3 bases, with 14 bases left in between. The chain's CDR3 is CSAGRQDHYEQYF. In nucleotides, the CDR3 is TGCAGTGCTGGGCGACAGGACCACTACGAGCAGTACTTC.

CDR3 region: CASSPLAGDNEQFF. The CDR3 DNA sequence: TGTGCCAGCAGCCCGTTAGCGGGAGACAATGAGCAGTTCTTC. The V gene is TRBV3-1, the J gene TRBJ2-1; 9 nucleotides align to TRBD2. This CDR3 region has 14 residues. Germline CDR1 and CDR2: LGHDT and YNNKEL (reference sequence). The junction had 3 bases not matched to a gene; V was cut back by 4 bases and J by 5 bases.

The gene calls are TRBV12-3 or TRBV12-4 and TRBJ2-3; D remains unclear. The V end lost 5 bases, the J end lost 4 bases, and 13 bases lay between the germline ends. The CDR3 runs 14 residues. The CDR3 loop reads CASSLWGAPDTQYF. As DNA, the CDR3 is TGTGCCAGCAGTCTGTGGGGTGCTCCAGATACGCAGTATTTT.

This clonotype was detected ten times or more. V usage is TRBV10-3 and J usage is TRBJ2-1; the D gene could be TRBD1 or TRBD2 (5 bases each). The V end was cut by 2 bases, the J end by 0 bases, with 5 bases between. Germline CDR1 is ENHRY and CDR2 is SYGVKD. The CDR3 totals 14 residues. As DNA, the CDR3 is TGTGCCATCAGTGAGGGGGGCTCCTACAATGAGCAGTTCTTC. Protein product: CAISEGGSYNEQFF.